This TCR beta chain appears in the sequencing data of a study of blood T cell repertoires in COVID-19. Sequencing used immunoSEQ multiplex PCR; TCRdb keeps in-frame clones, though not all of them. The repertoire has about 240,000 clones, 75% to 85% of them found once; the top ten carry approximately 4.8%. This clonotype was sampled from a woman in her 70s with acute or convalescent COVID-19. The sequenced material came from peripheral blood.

The CDR3 loop is CASSRTGSQPQHF. The DNA for the CDR3 is TGTGCCAGCAGCCGGACAGGGAGTCAGCCCCAGCATTTT. The V and J genes are TRBV5-6 and TRBJ1-5; TRBD1 matches at 8 bases. The CDR3 runs 13 residues. V shed 4 bases and J 6 bases; nucleotides not matched to a gene: 3. The V gene's germline CDR1 is SGHDT and CDR2 YYEEEE.